This T cell receptor (beta chain) was recorded in a study of cytomegalovirus exposure and HLA in healthy donors. Findings and caveats of the study: A list of approximately 150 TCR beta chains associated with cytomegalovirus was given.

Assay used: immunoSEQ multiplex PCR; TCRdb lists only in-frame clones, some missing. The repertoire holds 100,000 to 120,000 clones, with more than 75% as singletons. Remarks on this clone: Its antigen is still unknown.

The sequenced sample consisted of PBMCs. This TCR was recovered from a woman younger than 45 in good health and CMV-seropositive.

DNA for the CDR3: TGCGCCAGCAGCTTGAGACAGGGAAGCACTGAAGCTTTCTTT. Its translation: CASSLRQGSTEAFF. V gene TRBV5-1 combines with J gene TRBJ1-1; 7 bases map to TRBD1. CDR1 and CDR2 from the germline V gene are SGHRS and YFSETQ. The V segment lost 1 base and the J segment 4 bases; nucleotides outside the gene matches: 4. This CDR3 is built from 14 residues.